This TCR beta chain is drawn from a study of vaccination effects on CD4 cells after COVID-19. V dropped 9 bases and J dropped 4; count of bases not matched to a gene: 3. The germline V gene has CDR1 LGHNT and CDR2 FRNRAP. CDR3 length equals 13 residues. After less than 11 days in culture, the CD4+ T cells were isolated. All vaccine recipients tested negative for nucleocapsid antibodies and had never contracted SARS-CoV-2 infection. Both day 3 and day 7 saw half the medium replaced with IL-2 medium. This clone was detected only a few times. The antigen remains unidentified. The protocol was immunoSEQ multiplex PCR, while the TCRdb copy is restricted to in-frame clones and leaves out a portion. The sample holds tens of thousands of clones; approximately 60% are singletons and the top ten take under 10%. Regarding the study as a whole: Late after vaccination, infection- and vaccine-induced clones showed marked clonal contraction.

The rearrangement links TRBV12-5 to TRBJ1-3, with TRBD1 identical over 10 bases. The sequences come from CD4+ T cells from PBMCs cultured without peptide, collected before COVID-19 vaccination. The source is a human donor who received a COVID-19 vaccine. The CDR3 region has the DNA TGTGCTAGCGGGACAGGGGTGGGAAACACCATATATTTT. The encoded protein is CASGTGVGNTIYF.